This TCR beta chain was captured in a study of graft-versus-host responses after intestinal transplantation. V lost 1 base and J lost 2, with 24 bases in between. The CDR3 runs to 19 residues. CDR1 and CDR2 from the germline V gene are MNHEY and SMNVEV (reference sequence). Libraries were prepared by immunoSEQ multiplex PCR; TCRdb keeps only in-frame clonotypes and omits some of them. The sample has about 10,000 clones, more than 85% seen once. This chain uses TRBV27 with TRBJ2-7; no definite D call. Sequenced here: PBMCs, sampled roughly six weeks after intestinal transplantation. The sequence derives from a human patient who received an intestinal transplant, so some T cells may come from the graft donor. CDR3 DNA sequence: TGTGCCAGCAGTTTATACCTTCCCCCCACGGCCCCGGATACCTACGAGCAGTACTTC. Residues: CASSLYLPPTAPDTYEQYF.